This is a list of T cell receptor beta chains from one sample in a study of shared clonotypes between healthy human individuals. The table came from immunoSEQ multiplex PCR; TCRdb's copy has only in-frame clones and leaves some out. The sample has millions of clones, approximately 94% seen once. Source material: naive CD8+ T cells sorted from blood. The receptor set was obtained from a man aged 18 to 29 in good health. Each CDR3 is given with its conserved first and last residue. Fields, in order: clone size, J gene, V gene, D gene, CDR3 DNA, CDR3 protein. A D gene is named only where the DNA matches it firmly. Only some rows state a clone size, as once, few, many or a class for expanded clones.

>-|TRBJ2-1|TRBV7-2|-
TGTGCCAGCAGCCTCCCCCATCCTAATGAGCAGTTCTTC
CASSLPHPNEQFF
>-|TRBJ2-6|TRBV9|-
TGTGCCAGCAGCGTAAATTCCGCAGAACACTCTGGGGCCAACGTCCTGACTTTC
CASSVNSAEHSGANVLTF
>-|TRBJ2-1|TRBV6-7|TRBD2
TGTGCCAGCAGCTCATTGACTAGCGGGAGGGCCCATGAGCAGTTCTTC
CASSSLTSGRAHEQFF
>-|TRBJ2-5|TRBV27|-
TGTGCCAGCAGTTTAGAAAGGGCCCCCCAAGAGACCCAGTACTTC
CASSLERAPQETQYF
>-|TRBJ2-1|TRBV7-9|TRBD1
TGTGCCAGCAGCTTCGAGGTCAGGGGGATCGGGGATGAGCAGTTCTTC
CASSFEVRGIGDEQFF
>-|TRBJ1-1|TRBV7-8|-
TGTGCCAGCAGCTTTTCTACGTCTGGTTATGAAGCTTTCTTT
CASSFSTSGYEAFF
>-|TRBJ2-7|TRBV27|-
TGTGCCAGCAGTTGGGGCAGGGCCTACGAGCAGTACTTC
CASSWGRAYEQYF
>-|TRBJ2-1|TRBV19|-
TGTGCCAGTAGTACCTACGACATCAATGAGCAGTTCTTC
CASSTYDINEQFF
>-|TRBJ2-7|TRBV9|-
TGTGCCAGCAGCGTAGGGGACCCAGCCAACGAGCAGTACTTC
CASSVGDPANEQYF
>-|TRBJ2-5|TRBV4-1|TRBD1
TGCGCCAGCAGCCAAGTGGGACAGGGGATACAGACCCAGTACTTC
CASSQVGQGIQTQYF
>-|TRBJ2-5|TRBV9|-
TGTGCCAGCAGCGTAGCGGGAGTGCAAGAGACCCAGTACTTC
CASSVAGVQETQYF
>-|TRBJ2-7|TRBV9|-
TGTGCCAGCAGCGTAGAAGGGCTAGCCAACGAGCAGTACTTC
CASSVEGLANEQYF
>once|TRBJ2-5|TRBV11-2|TRBD2
TGTGCCAGCAGCCTCTGGACTAGCGGGCCTGAAGAGACCCAGTACTTC
CASSLWTSGPEETQYF
>-|TRBJ2-3|TRBV6-1|TRBD1
TGTGCCAGCAGTGAAAAAGGGGACAGGGTGGATACGCAGTATTTT
CASSEKGDRVDTQYF
>-|TRBJ2-3|TRBV4-1|TRBD2
TGCGCCAGCAGCCCATCCGGACTAGCTGCTTTGGCAGATACGCAGTATTTT
CASSPSGLAALADTQYF
>once|TRBJ2-5|TRBV28|-
TGTGCCAGCACCCCATTGCCGGGCCTCCAAGAGACCCAGTACTTC
CASTPLPGLQETQYF
>once|TRBJ2-7|TRBV5-1|-
TGCGCCAGCAGCTTGGAGGGACCGCACGAGCAGTACTTC
CASSLEGPHEQYF
>-|TRBJ1-2|TRBV5-6|TRBD1
TGTGCCAGCACCATTCCCGACAGGGTTGTAGGCTACACCTTC
CASTIPDRVVGYTF
>-|TRBJ2-7|TRBV6-5|-
TGTGCCAGCAGGGGTAAGGGCTCCTACGAGCAGTACTTC
CASRGKGSYEQYF
>-|TRBJ1-5|TRBV30|-
TGTGCCTGGAGGCCTTCGGGGGGACAGCCCCAGCATTTT
CAWRPSGGQPQHF
>-|TRBJ2-3|TRBV29-1|-
TGCAGCGTGGAACTACCGAACACAGATACGCAGTATTTT
CSVELPNTDTQYF
>-|TRBJ1-1|TRBV7-9|-
TGTGCCAGCAGCTTAGGCACGGGAATGAACACTGAAGCTTTCTTT
CASSLGTGMNTEAFF
>once|TRBJ2-2|TRBV13|-
TGTGCCAGCAGCCTCTCCAGGGAGGTCCTTACCATTAACACCGGGGAGCTGTTTTTT
CASSLSREVLTINTGELFF
>-|TRBJ1-5|TRBV27|-
TGTGCCAGCAGTTTAACCGGTAGCAATCAGCCCCAGCATTTT
CASSLTGSNQPQHF
>-|TRBJ2-1|TRBV7-9|TRBD2
TGTGCCAGCAGCCCCCGCGGTAGCGGGAGTTCGGGCTACAATGAGCAGTTCTTC
CASSPRGSGSSGYNEQFF
>-|TRBJ2-3|TRBV5-6|TRBD2
TGTGCCAGCAGCTTGGCTGGGGGGGGCACAGATACGCAGTATTTT
CASSLAGGGTDTQYF
>-|TRBJ2-1|TRBV5-8|TRBD2
TGTGCCAGCAGAACGGGAGGGGGGTACAATGAGCAGTTCTTC
CASRTGGGYNEQFF
>-|TRBJ2-5|TRBV7-9|-
TGTGCCAGCAGCTTCGCGTCGACAGGTCTTTACCAAGAGACCCAGTACTTC
CASSFASTGLYQETQYF
>-|TRBJ1-6|TRBV6-1|-
TGTGCCAGCAGTGAACTTGGCAGCTCCTATAATTCACCCCTCCACTTT
CASSELGSSYNSPLHF
>-|TRBJ2-7|TRBV20-1|-
TGCAGTGTAGCGGCTAGGGGAGAGCAGTACTTC
CSVAARGEQYF
>-|TRBJ1-6|TRBV4-3|-
TGCGCCAGCAGCCAAGATCTAGAATCACCCCTCCACTTT
CASSQDLESPLHF
>-|TRBJ1-6|TRBV28|-
TGTGCCAGCAGTTCCGGGGATCCCTATAATTCACCCCTCCACTTT
CASSSGDPYNSPLHF
>-|TRBJ2-1|TRBV4-1|-
TGCGCCAGCAGCCACCGGACAGAGCAGTTCTTC
CASSHRTEQFF
>-|TRBJ2-1|TRBV5-1|TRBD1
TGCGCCAGCAGCTTGGTAGGTATGACCCTCGGGACAGGACCCTACAATGAGCAGTTCTTC
CASSLVGMTLGTGPYNEQFF
>-|TRBJ2-5|TRBV27|TRBD2
TGTGCCAGCAGTTTAATCGGCGGGGGGTACCAAGAGACCCAGTACTTC
CASSLIGGGYQETQYF
>-|TRBJ1-1|TRBV19|-
TGTGCCAGTACCCCCAGAGCTTTCTTT
CASTPRAFF
>once|TRBJ1-6|TRBV9|TRBD1
TGTGCCAGCAGCGACGGACAGGATAATTCACCCCTCCACTTT
CASSDGQDNSPLHF
>-|TRBJ1-4|TRBV7-2|-
TGTGCCAGCAGCCTCCTCCGAGGGGAAAAACTGTTTTTT
CASSLLRGEKLFF
>-|TRBJ2-1|TRBV2|TRBD2
TGTGCCAGCGTGGGGTCAGAGTTACTAGCGGATGAGCAGTTCTTC
CASVGSELLADEQFF
>-|TRBJ2-7|TRBV9|TRBD1
TGTGCCAGCAGCCCATTCAGGGGGAGCTCCTACGAGCAGTACTTC
CASSPFRGSSYEQYF
>once|TRBJ1-4|TRBV11-2|TRBD1
TGTGCCAGCAGCCGACAGGGGAGGAGTGAAAAACTGTTTTTT
CASSRQGRSEKLFF
>-|TRBJ1-4|TRBV7-9|-
TGTGCCAGCAGCTCGTACGGGAACGGTGAAAAACTGTTTTTT
CASSSYGNGEKLFF